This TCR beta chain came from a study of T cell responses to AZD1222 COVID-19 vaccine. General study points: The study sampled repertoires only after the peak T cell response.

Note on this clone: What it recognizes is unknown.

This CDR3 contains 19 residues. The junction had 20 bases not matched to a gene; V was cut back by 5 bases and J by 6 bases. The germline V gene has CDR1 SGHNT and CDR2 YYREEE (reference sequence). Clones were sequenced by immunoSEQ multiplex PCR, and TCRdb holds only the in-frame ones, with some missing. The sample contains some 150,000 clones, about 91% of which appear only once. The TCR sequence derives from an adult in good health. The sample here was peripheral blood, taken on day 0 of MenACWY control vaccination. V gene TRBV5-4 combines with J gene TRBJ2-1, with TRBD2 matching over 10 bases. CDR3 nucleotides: TGTGCCAGCAGTTTTGCTCCCGGGGCTAGCGGGAGTAGAAGCAATGAGCAGTTCTTC. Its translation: CASSFAPGASGSRSNEQFF.